Following are 23 T cell receptor beta chains from one sample sequenced in a study of blood T cell repertoires in COVID-19 (dated by TCRdb to 2018 to 2021). Libraries were prepared through the immunoSEQ multiplex PCR assay. The clones in this table, taken by TCRdb from immuneACCESS, are in-frame only. Not every clone is retained; where verified, under half of the shortfall comes from an unresolved V gene, and the cause of the rest is unknown. The sample table records 290,000 or so clones; around 86% of these occur just once. The top ten clones comprise over 2% of the sample. Sequenced input: PBMCs or T cells enriched from blood (not recorded which). These receptors were obtained from a woman aged 18-29 years who had recovered from COVID-19.

The rearrangement joins TRBV28 to TRBJ1-2; 7 positions agree with TRBD1. Germline V gene lookup returns CDR1 MDHEN and CDR2 SYDVKM. The CDR3 has 15 residues. Unmatched junction bases numbered 7, after V lost 2 bases and J lost 4 bases. The CDR3 loop reads CASSLEGANPYGYTF. The CDR3, as DNA: TGTGCCAGCAGTTTAGAGGGGGCGAATCCCTATGGCTACACCTTC.

This chain connects TRBV5-1 to TRBJ1-4; 9 bases fit TRBD1. The CDR3 covers 13 residues. After removal of 4 bases from V and 10 bases from J, the junction contained 5 bases not matched to a gene. Germline V CDR1 and CDR2: SGHRS, YFSETQ. CDR3 DNA: TGCGCCAGCAGCCCCTCGGACAGGGGAAAACTGTTTTTT. This sequence encodes CASSPSDRGKLFF.

This clone was seen a few times. In nucleotides, the CDR3 is TGTGCCAGCAGTTGGACTAGCGGGGTGTCAGATACGCAGTATTTT. It yields the protein CASSWTSGVSDTQYF. The chain has TRBV7-8 and TRBJ2-3; 12 bases line up with TRBD2. CDR1 is SGHVS, CDR2 FQNEAQ, per germline. The V gene end was trimmed by 6 bases and the J gene end by 4 bases; junction bases not matched to a gene: 5. The CDR3 sequence is 15 residues long.

The chain combines TRBV11-2 with TRBJ2-5, with 15 positions matching TRBD2. Germline loops: CDR1 SGHAT, CDR2 FQNNGV. This CDR3 has 19 residues. V shed 4 bases and J 5 bases; nucleotides not matched to a gene: 14. CDR3: CASSSPEGGTSGRLETQYF. The DNA of the CDR3 is TGTGCCAGCAGCTCGCCGGAGGGGGGGACTAGCGGGAGGCTGGAGACCCAGTACTTC.

This clone showed up just a few times. The chain employs TRBV28 and TRBJ1-2, with 10 positions matching TRBD1. After removal of 5 bases from V and 0 bases from J, the junction contained 6 bases not matched to a gene. CDR3 size: 16 residues. Germline CDR1 reads MDHEN; CDR2 reads SYDVKM. The CDR3 DNA sequence: TGTGCCAGCAGTCCGGGACAGGGGCTTCCTAACTATGGCTACACCTTC. Its protein product is CASSPGQGLPNYGYTF.

The rearrangement links TRBV6-1 to TRBJ2-5; the match to TRBD2 covers 7 bases. There are 17 residues in the CDR3. Germline CDR1 and CDR2: MNHNS and SASEGT. J gave up 3 bases and V 4 bases, and 14 bases lay outside the gene matches. CDR3 amino acids: CASSASRTRGSEETQYF. Written as DNA, the CDR3 is TGTGCCAGCAGTGCATCCCGGACTAGGGGAAGTGAAGAGACCCAGTACTTC.

The chain has TRBV28 and TRBJ1-2; maybe TRBD1 (5 bases). The CDR3 consists of 16 residues. The ends were cut back, 3 bases at V and 6 bases at J, with 20 bases in the middle. Per the germline V gene, CDR1 is MDHEN and CDR2 is SYDVKM. CDR3 amino acids: CASSLYVGQGEDGYTF. The CDR3 DNA sequence: TGTGCCAGCAGTTTGTACGTTGGGCAGGGCGAAGATGGCTACACCTTC.

This clone was detected a few times. This rearrangement joins TRBV28 to TRBJ1-2, with D possibly being TRBD1 (6 bases). Trimming stripped 7 bases from V and 8 bases from J, with 20 bases between. The CDR3 length is 14 residues. Per germline, CDR1 MDHEN and CDR2 SYDVKM. CDR3 region: CASTALGGAFGYTF. The CDR3 DNA is TGTGCCAGCACCGCCTTAGGGGGGGCCTTCGGCTACACCTTC.

The chain is built from TRBV3-1 (or the pseudogene TRBV3-2) and TRBJ2-5; D gene unclear. The CDR3 is made up of 18 amino acids. Germline CDR1 reads LGHDT; CDR2 reads YNNKEL (reference sequence). The ends were cut back, 0 bases at V and 1 base at J, with 18 bases in the middle. In nucleotides, the CDR3 is TGTGCCAGCAGCCAAGAGGGTTCGGTGGAGCCGTTCCAAGAGACCCAGTACTTC. Protein: CASSQEGSVEPFQETQYF.

The sample holds many counts of this clone. The chain employs TRBV19 and TRBJ1-5, with a tentative D call TRBD1 (6 bases). The germline gives CDR1 LNHDA, CDR2 SQIVND (reference sequence). CDR3 length: 14 amino acids. The V end lost 4 bases, the J end lost 3 bases, and 10 bases lay between the germline ends. CDR3 in DNA: TGTGCCAGTAGTAGGGACACTTTCAATCAGCCCCAGCATTTT. This gives the protein CASSRDTFNQPQHF.

The V gene is TRBV24-1, the J gene TRBJ2-5; possibly TRBD1 for D (5 bases). The CDR3 has 15 residues. The germline V gene encodes CDR1 KGHDR and CDR2 SFDVKD. V shed 4 bases and J shed 3 bases, with 14 bases lying between them. The chain's CDR3 is CATSDRQRPKETQYF. The CDR3 DNA follows: TGTGCCACCAGTGACAGACAGCGCCCTAAAGAGACCCAGTACTTC.

This clone was detected once. The CDR3 DNA sequence: TGTGCCAGTCGGGACAGGGGAGCGTACGAGCAGTACTTC. Residues: CASRDRGAYEQYF. The genes are TRBV2 and TRBJ2-7, with TRBD1 matching 10 bases. CDR1 is SNHLY, CDR2 FYNNEI, per germline. CDR3 size: 13 residues. V lost 9 bases and J lost 4; bases outside the gene matches: 6.

The V and J genes are TRBV6-2 or TRBV6-3 and TRBJ1-2; D is uncertain. From germline, CDR1 is MNHEY and CDR2 SVGEGT. CDR3 length equals 14 residues. V shed 0 bases and J shed 7 bases, with 12 bases lying between them. The CDR3 here is CASSYSGSDGGYTF. The CDR3 nucleotides are TGTGCCAGCAGTTACTCGGGGAGTGACGGTGGCTACACCTTC.

The chain carries TRBV4-1 and TRBJ1-5, with 7 bases aligning to TRBD1. The CDR3 runs 14 residues. The junction had 4 bases not matched to a gene; V was cut back by 1 base and J by 7 bases. Germline V lookup: CDR1 MGHRA, CDR2 YSYEKL. This chain's CDR3 is CASSQATGWQPQHF. The CDR3 DNA sequence: TGCGCCAGCAGCCAAGCGACAGGGTGGCAGCCCCAGCATTTT.

This clone was seen once. J is TRBJ2-7 and V is TRBV5-1; 10 nucleotides agree with TRBD1. The CDR3 consists of 15 residues. Looked up from germline, CDR1 is SGHRS and CDR2 is YFSETQ. J lost 6 bases, V lost 4 bases, and 10 bases had no gene match. The CDR3 region has the DNA TGCGCCAGCAGCCGAATGACAGGGGGCGCAGGCGAGCAGTACTTC. Encoded protein: CASSRMTGGAGEQYF.

The rearrangement links TRBV28 to TRBJ2-7; 9 nucleotides match TRBD1. The trim removed 8 bases at V and 0 bases at J, leaving 5 bases unmatched. Germline V lookup: CDR1 MDHEN, CDR2 SYDVKM. The CDR3 loop spans 14 amino acids. CDR3 nucleotide sequence: TGTGCCAGCTCGTCGACAGGGGGCTCCTACGAGCAGTACTTC. Translation gives CASSSTGGSYEQYF.

This rearrangement joins TRBV4-1 to TRBJ2-2, with unresolved D. CDR3 length: 12 residues. Trimming pared 8 bases from V and 6 bases from J, leaving 10 bases between. In germline, CDR1 is MGHRA, CDR2 YSYEKL. CDR3 in amino acids: CASAHRSGELFF. CDR3 DNA: TGCGCCAGCGCCCACAGATCCGGGGAGCTGTTTTTT.

Here the CDR3 DNA reads TGTGCCAGCAGCCGGGAAGGGACAGGGGACCGCCACGAGCAGTACTTC. It yields the protein CASSREGTGDRHEQYF. The rearrangement uses TRBV7-2 and TRBJ2-7, with 10 positions matching TRBD1. Germline V gene sequence: CDR1 SGHTA, CDR2 FQGNSA. The trim removed 5 bases at V and 5 bases at J, leaving 12 bases unmatched. The CDR3 contains 16 residues. The full variable domain, rest sourced from reference TRBV7-2 and TRBJ2-7, is GAGVSQSPSNKVTEKGKDVELRCDPISGHTALYWYRQSLGQGLEFLIYFQGNSAPDKSGLPSDRFSAERTGGSVSTLTIQRTQQEDSAVYLCASSREGTGDRHEQYFGPGTRLTVT.

The V and J genes are TRBV2 and TRBJ2-5; perhaps TRBD2 as D (5 bases). Trimming shortened V by 6 bases and J by 3 bases, and 20 bases separated the two germline ends. CDR1 and CDR2 (germline): SNHLY, FYNNEI. This CDR3 region has 16 residues. CDR3 in amino acids: CASSPLGNSQEETQYF. The DNA for the CDR3 is TGTGCCAGCAGCCCGCTCGGGAACAGTCAAGAAGAGACCCAGTACTTC.

This clone was found a few times. The chain recombines TRBV5-1 with TRBJ1-4; no clear D gene. CDR1 SGHRS and CDR2 YFSETQ come from the germline V gene. V dropped 0 bases and J dropped 6 bases, with 12 bases sitting between them. CDR3 size: 15 residues. CDR3 region: CASSLAARSDEKLFF. The CDR3 DNA sequence: TGCGCCAGCAGCTTGGCCGCGCGTTCCGATGAAAAACTGTTTTTT.

The V call is TRBV11-3, the J call TRBJ2-2; D remains unclear. The CDR3 spans 14 residues. V gave up 1 base and J gave up 6 bases, with 9 bases separating them. Germline V gene sequence: CDR1 SGHNT, CDR2 YENEEA. CDR3 in amino acids: CASSLVTEAGELFF. As DNA, the CDR3 is TGTGCCAGCAGCTTAGTAACTGAGGCCGGGGAGCTGTTTTTT.

V usage is TRBV28 and J usage is TRBJ2-7; a possible D gene is TRBD2 (5 bases). Germline V CDR1 and CDR2: MDHEN, SYDVKM. The CDR3 has 12 amino acids. Trimming stripped 8 bases from V and 1 base from J, with 9 bases between. CDR3 protein: CASGSVSYEQYF. As DNA, the CDR3 is TGTGCCAGCGGGAGTGTATCCTACGAGCAGTACTTC.

This chain connects TRBV3-1 (or the pseudogene TRBV3-2) to TRBJ2-7; 8 bases match TRBD1. This CDR3 region has 13 residues. CDR1 LGHDT and CDR2 YNNKEL come from the germline V gene (reference sequence). V trimming: 8 bases; J trimming: 4 bases; junction bases outside the gene matches: 7. This chain's CDR3 is CASGAGGIYEQYF. The CDR3, as DNA: TGTGCCAGCGGCGCAGGGGGCATTTACGAGCAGTACTTC.